Following are 11 T cell receptor beta chains from one sample sequenced in a study of blood T cell repertoires in COVID-19. Assay: immunoSEQ multiplex PCR; the TCRdb copy retains only in-frame clones and omits some. The table has tens of thousands of clones, approximately 90% seen once. The specimen sequenced was peripheral blood. These receptors originate from a middle-aged man with active or convalescent COVID-19.

The V call is TRBV7-2, the J call TRBJ2-5, with 11 bases fitting TRBD2. This CDR3 spans 16 amino acids. V dropped 5 bases and J dropped 3; count of bases not matched to a gene: 8. Per germline, CDR1 SGHTA and CDR2 FQGNSA. CDR3 region: CASSLGTSGDEETQYF. The CDR3 DNA is TGTGCCAGCAGCCTTGGGACTAGCGGTGATGAAGAGACCCAGTACTTC.

The genes are TRBV29-1 and TRBJ1-1; D might be TRBD1 (5 bases). V gave up 5 bases and J gave up 4 bases, with 20 bases separating them. The V gene's germline CDR1 is SQVTM and CDR2 ANQGSEA. The CDR3 is 15 amino acids. CDR3 in DNA: TGCAGCGTTTACAATGTTCCGGGGAGGGGCACTGAAGCTTTCTTT. Amino acid sequence: CSVYNVPGRGTEAFF.

The chain couples TRBV23-1 to TRBJ1-1, with D perhaps matching TRBD1 (5 bases). TRBV23-1 is reported as an ORF; its role is uncertain. The V gene lost 3 bases and the J gene lost 3 bases, with 14 bases spanning the gap. The CDR3 is 15 amino acids. In DNA, the CDR3 is TGCGCCAGCAGTCATTCTACCAGGGAGGACACTGAAGCTTTCTTT. It is translated as CASSHSTREDTEAFF.

The J gene is TRBJ2-2, the V gene TRBV18, with a weak D call TRBD1 (5 bases). CDR3 length: 17 residues. V was shortened by 5 bases and J by 1 base, with 17 bases between the two germline ends. Germline V lookup: CDR1 KGHSH, CDR2 LQKENI. Here the CDR3 reads CASSKPWAGMNTGELFF. The CDR3 coding sequence is TGTGCCAGCTCAAAACCGTGGGCAGGGATGAACACCGGGGAGCTGTTTTTT.

The V call is TRBV19, the J call TRBJ2-2, with TRBD1 identical over 9 bases. Germline V gene lookup returns CDR1 LNHDA and CDR2 SQIVND (reference sequence). Trimming cost V 8 bases and J 7 bases; bases outside gene matches: 5. The CDR3 runs 13 residues. CDR3 sequence: CASRDRAYGELFF. The CDR3 coding sequence is TGTGCCAGTCGGGACAGGGCCTACGGGGAGCTGTTTTTT.

The chain has TRBV30 and TRBJ1-6, with TRBD1 matching 8 bases. The CDR3 runs to 15 residues. V was pared by 2 bases and J by 5 bases, with 5 bases of the junction left unmatched. Germline CDR1 GTSNPN, CDR2 SVGIG (reference sequence). CDR3 in amino acids: CAWSRQGNHNSPLHF. The CDR3 DNA reads as TGTGCCTGGAGTCGACAGGGGAACCATAATTCACCCCTCCACTTT.

The chain is built from TRBV28 and TRBJ2-2, with D tentatively TRBD1 (5 bases). This CDR3 has 18 residues. Germline V gives CDR1 MDHEN, CDR2 SYDVKM. V was cut by 4 bases and J by 7 bases, with 25 bases left in between. The chain's CDR3 is CASSSPKLAASRGGELFF. As DNA, the CDR3 is TGTGCCAGCAGTTCCCCGAAGTTAGCAGCTAGTAGGGGCGGGGAGCTGTTTTTT.

The chain combines TRBV24-1 with TRBJ2-5, with D tentatively TRBD1 (5 bases). The CDR3 length is 15 residues. Germline V gene sequence: CDR1 KGHDR, CDR2 SFDVKD. V was pared by 5 bases and J by 1 base, with 13 bases between. The CDR3 DNA reads TGTGCCACCAGTGGCGAAGGGGTTTTCCAAGAGACCCAGTACTTC. This sequence encodes CATSGEGVFQETQYF.

This sequence joins TRBV15 and TRBJ2-3; 7 bases agree with TRBD2. The J segment lost 1 base and the V segment lost 2 bases, leaving 3 bases of the junction unmatched. The CDR3 loop spans 15 amino acids. The germline V gene has CDR1 LNHNV and CDR2 YYDKDF (reference sequence). CDR3 residues: CATSRPRGGTDTQYF. The CDR3 DNA is TGTGCCACCAGCAGACCCCGGGGGGGCACAGATACGCAGTATTTT.

The chain combines TRBV29-1 with TRBJ2-2; D possibly corresponds to TRBD2 (7 bases). Germline V lookup: CDR1 SQVTM, CDR2 ANQGSEA. Trimming stripped 1 base from V and 3 bases from J, with 15 bases between. This CDR3 is 16 amino acids long. CDR3 sequence reads: CSVEAGGGVDTGELFF. CDR3 bases: TGCAGCGTTGAAGCGGGGGGCGGGGTTGACACCGGGGAGCTGTTTTTT.

The V gene is TRBV29-1, the J gene TRBJ1-1; D might be TRBD1 (5 bases). The CDR3 is 14 residues long. CDR1 is SQVTM and CDR2 is ANQGSEA in the germline V gene. V dropped 5 bases and J dropped 0 bases, with 13 bases sitting between them. The CDR3 spells CSVNIGAVNTEAFF. CDR3 nucleotide sequence: TGCAGCGTTAATATAGGGGCCGTGAACACTGAAGCTTTCTTT.